This T cell receptor beta chain stems from a study of blood T cell repertoires in COVID-19. Only in-frame clones appear in the TCRdb table, and some are missing; sequencing was by immunoSEQ multiplex PCR. The table includes more than 85,000 clones, 81% detected once. The V end lost 1 base, the J end lost 1 base, and 7 bases lay between the germline ends. The CDR3 sequence is 14 residues long. The germline V gene encodes CDR1 SGHNT and CDR2 YYREEE (reference sequence). The sequence came from a man older than 75 with active or convalescent COVID-19. The rearrangement links TRBV5-4 to TRBJ2-3, with D tentatively TRBD2 (6 bases). Sequencing was done on a sample of peripheral blood. CDR3 protein: CASSLKRGTDTQYF. The CDR3 DNA is TGTGCCAGCAGCTTGAAGCGGGGCACAGATACGCAGTATTTT.